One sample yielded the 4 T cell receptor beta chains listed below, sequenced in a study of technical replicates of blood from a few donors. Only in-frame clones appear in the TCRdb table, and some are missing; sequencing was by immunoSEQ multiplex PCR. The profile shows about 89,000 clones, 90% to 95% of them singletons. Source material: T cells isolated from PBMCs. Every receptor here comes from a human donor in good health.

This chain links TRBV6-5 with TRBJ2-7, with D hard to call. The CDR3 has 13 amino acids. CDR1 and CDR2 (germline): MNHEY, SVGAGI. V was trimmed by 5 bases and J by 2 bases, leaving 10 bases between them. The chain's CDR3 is CASSLDNAYEQYF. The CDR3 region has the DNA TGTGCCAGCAGTCTTGACAACGCCTACGAGCAGTACTTC.

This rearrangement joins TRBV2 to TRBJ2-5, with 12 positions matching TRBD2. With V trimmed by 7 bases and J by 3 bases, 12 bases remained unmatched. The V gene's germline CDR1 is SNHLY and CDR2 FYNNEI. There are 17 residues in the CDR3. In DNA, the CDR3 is TGTGCCAGCACGGAGGGGTTCTCTAGCGGGAGGGAAGAGACCCAGTACTTC. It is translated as CASTEGFSSGREETQYF.

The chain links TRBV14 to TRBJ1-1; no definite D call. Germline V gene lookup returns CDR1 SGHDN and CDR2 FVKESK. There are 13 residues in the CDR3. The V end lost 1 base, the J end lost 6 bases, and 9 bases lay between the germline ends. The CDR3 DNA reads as TGTGCCAGCAGCCAAGTAGTCGGGGCTGAAGCTTTCTTT. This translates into CASSQVVGAEAFF. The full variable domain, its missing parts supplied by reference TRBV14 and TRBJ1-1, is EAGVTQFPSHSVIEKGQTVTLRCDPISGHDNLYWYRRVMGKEIKFLLHFVKESKQDESGMPNNRFLAERTGGTYSTLKVQPAELEDSGVYFCASSQVVGAEAFFGQGTRLTVV.

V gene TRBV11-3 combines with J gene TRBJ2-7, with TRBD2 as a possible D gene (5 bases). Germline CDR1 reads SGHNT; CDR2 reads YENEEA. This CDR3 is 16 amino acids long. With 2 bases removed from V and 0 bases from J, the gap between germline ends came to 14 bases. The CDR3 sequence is CASSLNAMGSSYEQYF. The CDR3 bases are TGTGCCAGCAGCTTAAACGCAATGGGGAGCTCCTACGAGCAGTACTTC.